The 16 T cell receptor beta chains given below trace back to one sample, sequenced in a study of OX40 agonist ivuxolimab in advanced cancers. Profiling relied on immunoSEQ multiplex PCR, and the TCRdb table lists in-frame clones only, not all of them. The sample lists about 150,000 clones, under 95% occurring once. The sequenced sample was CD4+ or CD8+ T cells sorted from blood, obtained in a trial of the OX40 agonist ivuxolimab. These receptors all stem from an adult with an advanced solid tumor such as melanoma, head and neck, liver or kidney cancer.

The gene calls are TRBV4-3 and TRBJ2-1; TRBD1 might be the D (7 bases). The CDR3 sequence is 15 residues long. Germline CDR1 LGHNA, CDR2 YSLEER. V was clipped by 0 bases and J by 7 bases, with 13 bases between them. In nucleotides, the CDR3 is TGCGCCAGCAGCCAAGAAGCCAGGGGGAGGAATGAGCAGTTCTTC. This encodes CASSQEARGRNEQFF.

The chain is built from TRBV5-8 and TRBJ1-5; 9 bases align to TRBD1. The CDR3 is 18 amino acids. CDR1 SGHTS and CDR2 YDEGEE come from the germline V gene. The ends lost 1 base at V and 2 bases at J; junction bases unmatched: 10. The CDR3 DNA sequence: TGTGCCAGCAGCTTGCCGGACAGGGGCAATTTTCGCAATCAGCCCCAGCATTTT. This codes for CASSLPDRGNFRNQPQHF.

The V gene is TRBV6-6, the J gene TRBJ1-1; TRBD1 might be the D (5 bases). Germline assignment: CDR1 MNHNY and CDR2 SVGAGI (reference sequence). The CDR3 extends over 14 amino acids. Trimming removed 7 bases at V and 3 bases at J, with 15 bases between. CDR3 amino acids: CASIPAGLYTEAFF. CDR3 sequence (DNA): TGTGCCAGCATCCCGGCAGGGCTCTACACTGAAGCTTTCTTT.

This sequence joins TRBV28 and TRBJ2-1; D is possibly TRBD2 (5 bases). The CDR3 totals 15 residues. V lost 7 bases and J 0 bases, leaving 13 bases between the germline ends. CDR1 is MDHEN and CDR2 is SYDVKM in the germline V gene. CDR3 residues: CASKSGSDSYNEQFF. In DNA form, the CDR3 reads TGTGCCAGCAAATCGGGGAGTGACTCCTACAATGAGCAGTTCTTC. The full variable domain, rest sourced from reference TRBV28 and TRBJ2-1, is DVKVTQSSRYLVKRTGEKVFLECVQDMDHENMFWYRQDPGLGLRLIYFSYDVKMKEKGDIPEGYSVSREKKERFSLILESASTNQTSMYLCASKSGSDSYNEQFFGPGTRLTVL.

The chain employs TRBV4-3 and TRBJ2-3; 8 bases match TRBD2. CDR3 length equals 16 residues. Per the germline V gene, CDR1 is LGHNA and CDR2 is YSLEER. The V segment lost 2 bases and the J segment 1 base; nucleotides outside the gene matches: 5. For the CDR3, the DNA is TGCGCCAGCAGCCAATTTAGCGGGGCCCGCACAGATACGCAGTATTTT. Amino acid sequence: CASSQFSGARTDTQYF.

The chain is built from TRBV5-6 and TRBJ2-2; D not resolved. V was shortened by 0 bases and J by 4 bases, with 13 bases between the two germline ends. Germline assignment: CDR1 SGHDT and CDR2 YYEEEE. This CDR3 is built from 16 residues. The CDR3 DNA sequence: TGTGCCAGCAGCTTGGGTGGCCCATGGGGCACCGGGGAGCTGTTTTTT. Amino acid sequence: CASSLGGPWGTGELFF.

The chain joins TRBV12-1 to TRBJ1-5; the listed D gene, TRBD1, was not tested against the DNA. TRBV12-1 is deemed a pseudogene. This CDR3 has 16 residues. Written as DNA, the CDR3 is TGTGCCATCTATGGCAGGGCGAATTCTAGCAATCAGCCCCAGCATTTT. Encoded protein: CAIYGRANSSNQPQHF.

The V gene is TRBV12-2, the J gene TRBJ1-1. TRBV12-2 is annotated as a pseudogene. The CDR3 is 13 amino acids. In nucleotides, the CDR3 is TGTGCAAGTCGCTTCGCGGGGGCCGGTGAAGCTTTCTTT. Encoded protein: CASRFAGAGEAFF.

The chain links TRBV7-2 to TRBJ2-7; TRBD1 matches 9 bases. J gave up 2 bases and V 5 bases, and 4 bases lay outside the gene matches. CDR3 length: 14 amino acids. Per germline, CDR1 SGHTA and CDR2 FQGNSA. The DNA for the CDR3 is TGTGCCAGCAGCCAGGGACAGGGACCCTACGAGCAGTACTTC. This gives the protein CASSQGQGPYEQYF.

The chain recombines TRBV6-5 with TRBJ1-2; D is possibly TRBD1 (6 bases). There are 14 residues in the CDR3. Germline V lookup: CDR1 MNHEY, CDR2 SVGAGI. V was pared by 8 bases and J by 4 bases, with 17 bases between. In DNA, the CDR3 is TGTGCCAGCTCTAACGGCGGAGGGGGCTATGGCTACACCTTC. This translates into CASSNGGGGYGYTF.

In DNA, the CDR3 is TGTGCCAGCAGCGTTCGACAGGGGCGCACTGAAGCTTTCTTT. Translating it yields CASSVRQGRTEAFF. The chain combines TRBV5-8 with TRBJ1-1; 8 bases are shared with TRBD1. Losses at the gene ends were 4 bases for V and 4 bases for J; bases not matched to a gene: 6. Germline CDR1 SGHTS, CDR2 YDEGEE. The CDR3 has 14 amino acids. The whole variable domain, remainder taken from reference TRBV5-8 and TRBJ1-1, is EAGVTQSPTHLIKTRGQQATLRCSPISGHTSVYWYQQALGLGLQFLLWYDEGEERNRGNFPPRFSGRQFPNYSSELNVNALELEDSALYLCASSVRQGRTEAFFGQGTRLTVV.

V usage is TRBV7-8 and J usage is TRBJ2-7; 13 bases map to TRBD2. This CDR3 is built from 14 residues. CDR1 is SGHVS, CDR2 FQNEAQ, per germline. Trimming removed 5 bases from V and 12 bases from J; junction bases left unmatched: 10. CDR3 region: CASSHRLAGGPGYF. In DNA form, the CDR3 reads TGTGCCAGCAGCCACCGACTAGCGGGAGGCCCCGGGTACTTC. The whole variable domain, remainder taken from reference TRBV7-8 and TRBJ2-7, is GAGVSQSPRYKVAKRGQDVALRCDPISGHVSLFWYQQALGQGPEFLTYFQNEAQLDKSGLPSDRFFAERPEGSVSTLKIQRTQQEDSAVYLCASSHRLAGGPGYFGPGTRLTVT.

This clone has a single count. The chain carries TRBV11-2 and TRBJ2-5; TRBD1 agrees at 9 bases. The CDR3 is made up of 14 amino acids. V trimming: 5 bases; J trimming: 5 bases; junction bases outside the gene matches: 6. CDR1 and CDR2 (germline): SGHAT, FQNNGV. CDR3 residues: CASSPDRGGETQYF. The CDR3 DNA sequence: TGTGCCAGCAGCCCGGACAGGGGAGGCGAGACCCAGTACTTC.

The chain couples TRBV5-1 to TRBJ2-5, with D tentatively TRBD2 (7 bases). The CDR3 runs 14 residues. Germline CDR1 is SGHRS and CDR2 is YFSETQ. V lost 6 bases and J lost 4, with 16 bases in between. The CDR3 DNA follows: TGCGCCAGCACCCCCGGGGGGCCGGGAGAGACCCAGTACTTC. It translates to CASTPGGPGETQYF.

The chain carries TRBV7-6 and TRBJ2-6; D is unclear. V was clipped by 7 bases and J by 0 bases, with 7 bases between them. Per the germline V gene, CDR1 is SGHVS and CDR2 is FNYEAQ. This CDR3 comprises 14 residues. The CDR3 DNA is TGTGCCAGCATCCCGAGCTCTGGGGCCAACGTCCTGACTTTC. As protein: CASIPSSGANVLTF.

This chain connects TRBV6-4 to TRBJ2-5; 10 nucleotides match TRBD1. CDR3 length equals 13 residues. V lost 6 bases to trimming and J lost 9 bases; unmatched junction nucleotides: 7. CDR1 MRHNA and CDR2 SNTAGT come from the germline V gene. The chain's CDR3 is CASSPGQGLPQYF. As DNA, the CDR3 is TGTGCCAGCAGCCCGGGACAGGGGTTGCCCCAGTACTTC.